The sequence of this T cell receptor beta chain was determined in a study of Graves' ophthalmopathy and Graves' hyperthyroidism. In this sample, this clonotype turned up many times. Other autoimmune disease, uncontrolled infection, pregnancy and lactation led to exclusion. Amplification of TCR beta CDR3 regions used RNA transcripts. Second-round multiplex PCR followed a first-round RT-PCR using HTBI primers. TCRdb ran MiXCR on the multiplex PCR reads and lists one entry per CDR3 protein. This table holds 900,000 to 1,200,000 distinct CDR3 sequences, 35% to 45% found once. The CDR3 is 14 amino acids. With 4 bases removed from V and 0 bases from J, the gap between germline ends came to 7 bases. Germline-derived CDR1 and CDR2 are SGHRS and YFSETQ.

This sequence joins TRBV5-1 and TRBJ2-2; a possible D gene is TRBD1 (6 bases). Sequenced input: peripheral blood or thyroid tissue (not recorded which). The receptor was isolated from an adult man with Graves' hyperthyroidism. CDR3 coding DNA: TGCGCCAGCAGCGACAGGTCGAACACCGGGGAGCTGTTTTTT. Protein sequence: CASSDRSNTGELFF. The full variable domain, rest sourced from reference TRBV5-1 and TRBJ2-2, is KAGVTQTPRYLIKTRGQQVTLSCSPISGHRSVSWYQQTPGQGLQFLFEYFSETQRNKGNFPGRFSGRQFSNSRSEMNVSTLELGDSALYLCASSDRSNTGELFFGEGSRLTVL.